This TCR beta chain was profiled in a study of T cell clonality in common variable immunodeficiency (dated by TCRdb to 2015 to 2017). General findings and caveats noted by the study authors: CVID TCRbeta sequences reportedly showed fewer deletions and N-nucleotide insertions and lacked highly modified clones with 13 or more V deletions. Differences among patients in the CVID cohort limited the correlations between repertoire features and clinical complications. Even though DNA input was equal, the average per sample came to roughly 80,000 unique sequences for controls compared with 25,000 to 35,000 for CVID samples. Fewer TCRbeta clones were shared among CVID subjects than among healthy controls (p < 0.0001). TCRbeta clonality was higher in CVID subjects than in healthy controls (t-test p = 0.018), and the increase was most characteristic of about a third of subjects. According to the authors, finding the cause of the higher clonality in CVID would require sequencing the repertoires of T cell subpopulations.

For sequencing, equivalent amounts of genomic DNA were input from CVID and control samples. For every sample, a 60 bp segment covering the rearranged TCRbeta CDR3 region was amplified and then sequenced. The immunoSEQ assay, a bias-corrected multiplex PCR with high-throughput sequencing, was employed for TCRbeta amplification. As for how the authors treated the data: Each unique nucleotide sequence was treated as a clone and annotated with V, D and J genes, copy number and frequency. Sequences were labeled productive if in frame, and non-productive if out of frame or containing stop codons. Clonality was calculated from Shannon's entropy as previously described. Mean CDR3 Kyte-Doolittle hydropathy was derived from the predicted amino acid sequences of productive clones. Using the R hclust function, scaled V gene usage was clustered hierarchically with Manhattan distance and complete linkage. Clone sharing by CDR3 amino acid sequence was assessed by resampling 12 repertoires per group over 100 rounds. The repertoires were screened for 70 published EBV-specific TCRbeta sequences and some 230 published CMV-specific TCRbeta sequences. Analysis left out a couple of CVID samples that produced under 10,000 sequences, so 40 to 50 CVID repertoires remained. TCRdb retrieved this table from immuneACCESS and kept in-frame rearrangements only. Not all clones are present; in checked studies, unresolved V genes account for under half, and no reason is known for the remainder. V and J calls and clone size are given by that table; D and trimming were obtained from the DNA. For this sample, some 54,000 clones appear and none is a singleton. The ten largest clones capture about 2% of the sample.

Most of the CVID patients and most of the healthy controls were of Caucasian heritage. Heparinized peripheral whole blood samples of about 5 to 8.5 ml were collected from each donor. Genomic DNA from adults with common variable immune deficiency (CVID) and from healthy adult controls was used to sequence TCRbeta CDR3 repertoires. A total of approximately 22 healthy adult volunteers (approximately 12 female and ten or so male; age range roughly 23 to 66 years, mean age about 35) were included in the control group. Diluted blood was density-centrifuged over Hypaque 1077 or Ficoll-Paque to isolate peripheral blood mononuclear cells. Genomic DNA was obtained from unsorted mononuclear cells using either Qiagen column purification or a centrifugation-based method. For this clone: Its antigen is not yet known.

Source material: peripheral blood mononuclear cells. This clonotype originated in a person between 18 and 75 years old in good health.

The CDR3 in this case is CSARDEQVDSNQPQYF. The part of the CDR3 DNA that was read is TGCAGTGCTAGAGACGAACAGGTGGATAGCAATCAGCCG. In this chain, TRBV20-1 is recombined with TRBJ2-3; the D gene is possibly TRBD1, with 5 bases matching. The read terminates 3 residues before the CDR3 end, so the remaining end is supplied by the germline J gene. The CDR3 numbers 16 residues from cysteine through phenylalanine. Sequencing covers 39 bases of the CDR3, shown here with the frame starting at base 1. Via the germline V gene (reference sequence), CDR1 is DFQATT and CDR2 SNEGSKA.